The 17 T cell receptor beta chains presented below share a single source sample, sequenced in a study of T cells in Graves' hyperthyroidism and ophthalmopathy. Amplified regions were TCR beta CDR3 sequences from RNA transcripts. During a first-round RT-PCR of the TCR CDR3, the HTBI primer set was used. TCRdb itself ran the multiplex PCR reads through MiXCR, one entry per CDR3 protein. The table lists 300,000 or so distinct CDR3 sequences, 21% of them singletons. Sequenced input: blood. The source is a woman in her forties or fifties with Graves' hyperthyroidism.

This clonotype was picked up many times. CDR3 loop: CASSLVAGPSNEQFF. The CDR3 DNA reads as TGCGCCAGCAGCTTGGTGGCAGGGCCCTCCAATGAGCAGTTCTTC. This rearrangement joins TRBV5-1 to TRBJ2-1; TRBD1 is a possible D gene (5 bases). The germline V gene has CDR1 SGHRS and CDR2 YFSETQ. This CDR3 is built from 15 residues. The V end lost 0 bases, the J end lost 6 bases, and 13 bases lay between the germline ends. Variable domain in full (rest from reference TRBV5-1 and TRBJ2-1): KAGVTQTPRYLIKTRGQQVTLSCSPISGHRSVSWYQQTPGQGLQFLFEYFSETQRNKGNFPGRFSGRQFSNSRSEMNVSTLELGDSALYLCASSLVAGPSNEQFFGPGTRLTVL.

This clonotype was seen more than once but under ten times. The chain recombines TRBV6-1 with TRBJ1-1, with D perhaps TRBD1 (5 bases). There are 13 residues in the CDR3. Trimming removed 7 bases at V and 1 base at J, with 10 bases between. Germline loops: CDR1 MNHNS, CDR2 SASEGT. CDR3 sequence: CASTRGENTEAFF. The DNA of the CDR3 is TGTGCCAGCACCCGGGGGGAGAACACTGAAGCTTTCTTT.

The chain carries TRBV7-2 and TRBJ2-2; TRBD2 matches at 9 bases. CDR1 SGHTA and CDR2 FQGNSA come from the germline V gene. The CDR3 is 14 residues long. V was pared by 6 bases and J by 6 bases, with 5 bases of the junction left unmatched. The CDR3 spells CASRRTSVAGELFF. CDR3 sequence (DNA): TGTGCCAGCAGAAGGACTAGCGTCGCCGGGGAGCTGTTTTTT.

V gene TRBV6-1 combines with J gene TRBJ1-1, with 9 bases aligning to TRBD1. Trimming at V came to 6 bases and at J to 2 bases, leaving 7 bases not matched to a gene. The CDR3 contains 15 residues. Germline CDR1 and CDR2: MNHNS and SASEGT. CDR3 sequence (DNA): TGTGCCAGCAGACCACAGGGGGCAATTAACACTGAAGCTTTCTTT. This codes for CASRPQGAINTEAFF.

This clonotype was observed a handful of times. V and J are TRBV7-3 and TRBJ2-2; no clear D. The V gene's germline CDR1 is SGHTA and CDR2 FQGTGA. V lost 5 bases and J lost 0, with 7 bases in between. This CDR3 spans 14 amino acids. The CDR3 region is CASSLTTNTGELFF. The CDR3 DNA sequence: TGTGCCAGCAGCCTTACAACGAACACCGGGGAGCTGTTTTTT.

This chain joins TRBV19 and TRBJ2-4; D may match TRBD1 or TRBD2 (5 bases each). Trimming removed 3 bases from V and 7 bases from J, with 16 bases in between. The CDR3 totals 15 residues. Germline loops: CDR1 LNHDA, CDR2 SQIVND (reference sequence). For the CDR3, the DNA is TGTGCCAGTAGTATGAGGGCGGTCTCAGGGAACATTCAGTACTTC. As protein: CASSMRAVSGNIQYF.

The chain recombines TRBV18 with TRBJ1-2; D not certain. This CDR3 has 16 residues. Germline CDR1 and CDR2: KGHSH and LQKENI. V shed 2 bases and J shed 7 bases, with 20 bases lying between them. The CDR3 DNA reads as TGTGCCAGCTCACCAAGTGTCCAAGGGCCCCGGACTGGCTACACCTTC. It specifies CASSPSVQGPRTGYTF.

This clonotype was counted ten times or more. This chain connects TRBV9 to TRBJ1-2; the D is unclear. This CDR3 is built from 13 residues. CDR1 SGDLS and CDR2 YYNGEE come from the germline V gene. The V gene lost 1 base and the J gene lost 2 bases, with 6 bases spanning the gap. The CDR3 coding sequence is TGTGCCAGCAGCGTATCGGGGAACTATGGCTACACCTTC. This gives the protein CASSVSGNYGYTF.

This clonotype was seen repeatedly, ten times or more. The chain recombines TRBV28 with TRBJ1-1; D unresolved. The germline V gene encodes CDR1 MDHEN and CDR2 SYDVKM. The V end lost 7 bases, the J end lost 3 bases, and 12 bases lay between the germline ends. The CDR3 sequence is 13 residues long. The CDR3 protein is CASIKGSDTEAFF. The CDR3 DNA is TGTGCCAGCATCAAGGGATCCGACACTGAAGCTTTCTTT.

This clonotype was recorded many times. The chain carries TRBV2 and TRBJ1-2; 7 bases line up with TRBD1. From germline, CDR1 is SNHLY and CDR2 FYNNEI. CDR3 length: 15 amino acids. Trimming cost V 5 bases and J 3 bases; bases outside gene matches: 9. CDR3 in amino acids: CASSPQGRGYYGYTF. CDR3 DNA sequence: TGTGCCAGCAGTCCACAGGGGAGGGGATACTATGGCTACACCTTC. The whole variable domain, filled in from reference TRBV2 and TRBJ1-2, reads EPEVTQTPSHQVTQMGQEVILRCVPISNHLYFYWYRQILGQKVEFLVSFYNNEISEKSEIFDDQFSVERPDGSNFTLKIRSTKLEDSAMYFCASSPQGRGYYGYTFGSGTRLTVV.

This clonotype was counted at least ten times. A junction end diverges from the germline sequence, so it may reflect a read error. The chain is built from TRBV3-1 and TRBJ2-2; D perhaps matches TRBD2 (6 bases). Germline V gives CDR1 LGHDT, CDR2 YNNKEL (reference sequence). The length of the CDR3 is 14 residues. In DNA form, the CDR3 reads TGTGCCAGCAGCTGGGGACTGAGCGGCCGGGGAGCTGTTTTT. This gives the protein CASSWGLSGRGAVF.

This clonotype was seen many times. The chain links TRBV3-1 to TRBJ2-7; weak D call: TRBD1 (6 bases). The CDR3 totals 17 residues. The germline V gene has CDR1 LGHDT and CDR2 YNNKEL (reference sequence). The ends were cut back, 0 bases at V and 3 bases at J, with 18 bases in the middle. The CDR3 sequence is CASSQDRTGRLNYEQYF. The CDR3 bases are TGTGCCAGCAGCCAAGATCGAACAGGGAGACTGAACTACGAGCAGTACTTC.

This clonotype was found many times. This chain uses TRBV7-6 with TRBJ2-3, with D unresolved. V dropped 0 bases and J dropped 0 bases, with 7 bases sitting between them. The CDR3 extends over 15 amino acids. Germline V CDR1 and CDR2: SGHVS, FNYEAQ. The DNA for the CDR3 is TGTGCCAGCAGCTTAGCGCCGGCTAGCACAGATACGCAGTATTTT. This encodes CASSLAPASTDTQYF.

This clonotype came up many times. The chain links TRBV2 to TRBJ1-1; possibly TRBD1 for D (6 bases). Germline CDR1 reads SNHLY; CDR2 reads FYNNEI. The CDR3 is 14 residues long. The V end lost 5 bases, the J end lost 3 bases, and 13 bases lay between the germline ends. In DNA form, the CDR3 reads TGTGCCAGCAGTAGGGGGGGTTTTGACACTGAAGCTTTCTTT. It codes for CASSRGGFDTEAFF.

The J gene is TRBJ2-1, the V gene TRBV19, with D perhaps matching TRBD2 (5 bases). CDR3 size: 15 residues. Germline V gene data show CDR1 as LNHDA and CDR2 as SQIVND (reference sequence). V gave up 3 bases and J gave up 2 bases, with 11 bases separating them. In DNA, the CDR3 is TGTGCCAGTAGTATGAGGCTAGCCCCCTACAATGAGCAGTTCTTC. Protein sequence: CASSMRLAPYNEQFF.

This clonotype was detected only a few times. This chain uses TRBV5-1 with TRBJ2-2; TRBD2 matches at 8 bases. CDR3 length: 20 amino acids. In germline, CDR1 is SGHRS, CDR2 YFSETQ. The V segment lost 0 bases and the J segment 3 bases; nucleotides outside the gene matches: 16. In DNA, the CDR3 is TGCGCCAGCAGCTTGGGCCGTAGAGGAGCGGGAGTTGCCGACACCGGGGAGCTGTTTTTT. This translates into CASSLGRRGAGVADTGELFF.

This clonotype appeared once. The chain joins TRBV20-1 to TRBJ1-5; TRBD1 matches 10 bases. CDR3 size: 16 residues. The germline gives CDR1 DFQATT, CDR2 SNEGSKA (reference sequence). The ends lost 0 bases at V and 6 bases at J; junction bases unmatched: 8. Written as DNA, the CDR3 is TGCAGTGCTAGAGAGATCCGGGGACAGGGGAGTCAGCCCCAGCATTTT. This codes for CSAREIRGQGSQPQHF.